This T cell receptor beta chain was documented in a study of T-cell memory formation after mild COVID-19. TCRdb processed the 5' RACE reads anew with MiXCR; each CDR3 protein has one entry. The sample has approximately 100,000 distinct CDR3 sequences; about 23% are singletons. CDR3 length: 18 amino acids. The sample holds a few counts of this clonotype. V and J are TRBV21-1 and TRBJ2-6; TRBD1 is taken as the D call from the table, unchecked against the DNA. TRBV21-1 is a known pseudogene. The receptor was derived from a young man who had mild COVID-19 (a few samples of this study predate the infection). Cell type and time point are not known. Sequencing was performed on PBMCs or a T cell subset sorted from them (not recorded which). CDR3 protein: CASSPKNGGDSGANVLTF. The CDR3 nucleotides are TGTGCCAGCAGCCCCAAGAACGGGGGGGATTCTGGGGCCAACGTCCTGACTTTC.